Listed below are T cell receptor beta chains from one sample, sequenced in a study of T cell responses to AZD1222 COVID-19 vaccine. TCRdb's copy holds only in-frame clones and misses some; the assay was immunoSEQ multiplex PCR. Seen here are 94,000 or so clones, roughly nine tenths observed once, and the top ten hold about 28%. This sample comprised peripheral blood, obtained on day 0 of AZD1222 vaccination. The receptors originated from an adult in good health. CDR3s include the opening cysteine and the closing phenylalanine or tryptophan. A D gene is named only where the DNA matches it firmly. Clone size is shown for a subset of rows, as once, few, many or a class of expanded clone.

size,D,J,V,CDR3,DNA
NA,NA,TRBJ1-4,TRBV6-5,CASIPPGLNEKLFF,TGTGCCAGCATCCCGCCGGGCCTGAATGAAAAACTGTTTTTT
NA,NA,TRBJ2-2,TRBV11-2,CASSRTGTDTGELFF,TGTGCCAGCAGCCGTACCGGGACTGACACCGGGGAGCTGTTTTTT
once,TRBD1,TRBJ2-6,TRBV10-3,CATEAGTGISGANVLTF,TGTGCCACTGAAGCCGGGACAGGCATCTCTGGGGCCAACGTCCTGACTTTC
NA,NA,TRBJ1-2,TRBV7-9,CASMGGYGYTF,TGTGCCAGCATGGGGGGCTATGGCTACACCTTC
NA,NA,TRBJ2-7,TRBV7-9,CASSARYEQYF,TGTGCCAGCTCCGCGAGGTACGAGCAGTACTTC
NA,NA,TRBJ2-1,TRBV29-1,CSVGPRERAYNEQFF,TGCAGCGTTGGTCCACGGGAGAGGGCCTACAATGAGCAGTTCTTC
NA,TRBD1,TRBJ2-5,TRBV27,CASSGTGHGTQYF,TGTGCCAGCAGTGGGACAGGCCATGGGACCCAGTACTTC
NA,NA,TRBJ2-5,TRBV20-1,CSASRGIEETQYF,TGCAGTGCTAGTCGTGGGATAGAGGAGACCCAGTACTTC
NA,NA,TRBJ1-2,TRBV6-5,CASSAKAGLYGYTF,TGTGCCAGCAGCGCAAAGGCGGGACTCTATGGCTACACCTTC
NA,NA,TRBJ2-7,TRBV7-2,CASSPPTTYYEQYF,TGTGCCAGCAGCCCACCGACCACCTACTACGAGCAGTACTTC
once,NA,TRBJ2-3,TRBV3-1/TRBV3-2,CASSQGAVSTDTQYF,TGTGCCAGCAGCCAAGGTGCAGTAAGCACAGATACGCAGTATTTT
few,NA,TRBJ1-2,TRBV5-6,CASSLGQPANYGYTF,TGTGCCAGCAGCTTGGGACAGCCTGCTAACTATGGCTACACCTTC
NA,NA,TRBJ2-1,TRBV7-2,CASSLQGHTNEQFF,TGTGCCAGCAGCTTACAGGGCCATACAAATGAGCAGTTCTTC
NA,NA,TRBJ1-4,TRBV19,CASSGTSATNEKLFF,TGTGCCTCTTCGGGGACATCGGCAACTAATGAAAAACTGTTTTTT
NA,TRBD1,TRBJ2-7,TRBV5-4,CASSDRGQGVGEQYF,TGTGCCAGCAGCGACCGGGGACAGGGGGTGGGTGAGCAGTACTTC
NA,TRBD1,TRBJ2-6,TRBV7-3,CASSEYRGAGANVLTF,TGTGCCAGCAGCGAATACAGGGGGGCGGGGGCCAACGTCCTGACTTTC
NA,NA,TRBJ2-1,TRBV21-1,CASLLRRGGNEQFF,TGTGCCAGCCTCCTACGTAGGGGAGGGAATGAGCAGTTCTTC
NA,TRBD2,TRBJ2-7,TRBV27,CASSRLATSYEQYF,TGTGCCAGCAGCAGACTAGCGACATCCTACGAGCAGTACTTC
NA,NA,TRBJ2-3,TRBV28,CASSARVGVGTDTQYF,TGTGCCAGCTCGGCACGCGTGGGAGTGGGCACAGATACGCAGTATTTT
NA,NA,TRBJ2-7,TRBV6-5,CASRGLYEQYF,TGTGCCAGCAGGGGGCTTTACGAGCAGTACTTC
NA,TRBD2,TRBJ2-2,TRBV5-1,CASSYEGGSAGELFF,TGCGCCAGCAGCTACGAGGGAGGGAGCGCCGGGGAGCTGTTTTTT
once,NA,TRBJ1-3,TRBV5-1,CASSLERGLGNTIYF,TGCGCCAGCAGCTTGGAGCGGGGGCTGGGAAACACCATATATTTT
once,NA,TRBJ2-1,TRBV12-3/TRBV12-4,CASSPKDEQFF,TGTGCCAGCAGCCCCAAAGATGAGCAGTTCTTC
NA,TRBD1,TRBJ1-2,TRBV28,CASRRTGTLDGYTF,TGTGCCAGCAGAAGGACAGGCACGTTAGATGGCTACACCTTC
few,NA,TRBJ1-1,TRBV21-1,CATQGQGNTEAFF,TGTGCCACCCAGGGACAGGGGAACACTGAAGCTTTCTTT
NA,NA,TRBJ2-6,TRBV28,CASSSPGTTGANVLTF,TGTGCCAGCAGCTCCCCCGGGACAACTGGGGCCAACGTCCTGACTTTC
once,NA,TRBJ1-1,TRBV11-2,CASRWARRTEAFF,TGTGCCAGCAGATGGGCCCGAAGGACTGAAGCTTTCTTT
NA,NA,TRBJ1-6,TRBV4-3,CASSHLGALHF,TGCGCCAGCAGCCACCTCGGAGCCCTCCACTTT
NA,TRBD2,TRBJ2-2,TRBV5-1,CASTRTSGGNTGELFF,TGCGCCAGCACAAGGACTAGCGGGGGGAACACCGGGGAGCTGTTTTTT
NA,NA,TRBJ2-7,TRBV9,CASSVAGAGLYEQYF,TGTGCCAGCAGCGTAGCTGGGGCCGGGCTCTACGAGCAGTACTTC